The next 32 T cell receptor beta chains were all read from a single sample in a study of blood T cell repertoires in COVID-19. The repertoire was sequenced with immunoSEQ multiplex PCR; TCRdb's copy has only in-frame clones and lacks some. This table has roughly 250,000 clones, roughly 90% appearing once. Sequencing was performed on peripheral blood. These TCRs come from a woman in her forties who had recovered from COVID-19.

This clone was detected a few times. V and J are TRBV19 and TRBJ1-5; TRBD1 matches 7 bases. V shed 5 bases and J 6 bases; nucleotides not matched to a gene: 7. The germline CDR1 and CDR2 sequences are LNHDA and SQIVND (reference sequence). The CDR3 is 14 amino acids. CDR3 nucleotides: TGTGCCAGTAGTGTGTCCGGGACAGTTCAGCCCCAGCATTTT. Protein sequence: CASSVSGTVQPQHF.

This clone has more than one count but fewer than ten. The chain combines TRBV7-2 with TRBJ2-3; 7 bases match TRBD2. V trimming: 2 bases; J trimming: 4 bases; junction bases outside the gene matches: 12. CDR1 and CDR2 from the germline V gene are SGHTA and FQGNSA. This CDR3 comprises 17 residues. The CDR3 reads CASSLLQRGPAADTQYF. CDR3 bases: TGTGCCAGCAGCTTATTGCAGCGGGGCCCTGCGGCAGATACGCAGTATTTT. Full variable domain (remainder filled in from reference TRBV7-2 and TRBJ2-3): GAGVSQSPSNKVTEKGKDVELRCDPISGHTALYWYRQSLGQGLEFLIYFQGNSAPDKSGLPSDRFSAERTGGSVSTLTIQRTQQEDSAVYLCASSLLQRGPAADTQYFGPGTRLTVL.

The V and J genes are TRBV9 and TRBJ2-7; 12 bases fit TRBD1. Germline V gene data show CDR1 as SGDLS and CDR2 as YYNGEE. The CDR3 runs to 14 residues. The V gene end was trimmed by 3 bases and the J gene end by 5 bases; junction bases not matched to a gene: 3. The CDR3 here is CASSAGQGADEQYF. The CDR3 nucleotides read TGTGCCAGCAGCGCGGGACAGGGGGCAGACGAGCAGTACTTC.

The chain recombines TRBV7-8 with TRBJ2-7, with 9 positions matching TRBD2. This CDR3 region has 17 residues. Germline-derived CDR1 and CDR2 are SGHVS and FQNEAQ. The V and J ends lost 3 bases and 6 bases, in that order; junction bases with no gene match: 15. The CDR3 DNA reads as TGTGCCAGCAGCTTTGGTGTCGGCGGGAGGGGGACGGTCGAGCAGTACTTC. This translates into CASSFGVGGRGTVEQYF.

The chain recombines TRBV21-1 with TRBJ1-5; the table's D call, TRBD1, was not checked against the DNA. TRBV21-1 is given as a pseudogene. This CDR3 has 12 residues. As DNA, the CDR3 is TGTGCCAGCAGCAGCACAGTTCATCCCCAGCATTTT. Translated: CASSSTVHPQHF.

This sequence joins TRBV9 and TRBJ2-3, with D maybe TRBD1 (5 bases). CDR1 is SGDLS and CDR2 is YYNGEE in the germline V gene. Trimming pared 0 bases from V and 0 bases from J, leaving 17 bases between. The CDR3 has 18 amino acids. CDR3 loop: CASSVEGMGSFSTDTQYF. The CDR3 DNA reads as TGTGCCAGCAGCGTAGAGGGGATGGGATCCTTTAGCACAGATACGCAGTATTTT.

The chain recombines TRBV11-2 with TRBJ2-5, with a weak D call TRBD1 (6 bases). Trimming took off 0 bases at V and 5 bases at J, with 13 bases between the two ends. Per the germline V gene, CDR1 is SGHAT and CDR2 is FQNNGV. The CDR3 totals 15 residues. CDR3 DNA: TGTGCCAGCAGCTTAGATCGGTCCACAGGGGAGACCCAGTACTTC. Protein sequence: CASSLDRSTGETQYF.

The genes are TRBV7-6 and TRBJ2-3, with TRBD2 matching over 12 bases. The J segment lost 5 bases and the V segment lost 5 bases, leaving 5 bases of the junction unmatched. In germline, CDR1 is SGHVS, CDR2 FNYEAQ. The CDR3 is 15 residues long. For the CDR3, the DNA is TGTGCCAGCAGCCCTAGCGGGAGGGCCGGAGATACGCAGTATTTT. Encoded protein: CASSPSGRAGDTQYF.

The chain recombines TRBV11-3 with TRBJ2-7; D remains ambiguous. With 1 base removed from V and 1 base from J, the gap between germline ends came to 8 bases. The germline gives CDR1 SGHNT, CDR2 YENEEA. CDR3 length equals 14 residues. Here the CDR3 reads CASSLVSQSYEQYF. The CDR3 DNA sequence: TGTGCCAGCAGCTTAGTGAGCCAATCCTACGAGCAGTACTTC. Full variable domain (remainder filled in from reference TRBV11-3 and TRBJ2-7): EAGVVQSPRYKIIEKKQPVAFWCNPISGHNTLYWYLQNLGQGPELLIRYENEEAVDDSQLPKDRFSAERLKGVDSTLKIQPAELGDSAVYLCASSLVSQSYEQYFGPGTRLTVT.

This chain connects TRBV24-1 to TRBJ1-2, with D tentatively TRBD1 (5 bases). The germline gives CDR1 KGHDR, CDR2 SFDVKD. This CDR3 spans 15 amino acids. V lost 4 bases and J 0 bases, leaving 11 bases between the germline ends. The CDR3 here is CATSDRVGSNYGYTF. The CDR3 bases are TGTGCCACCAGTGACAGGGTGGGTTCTAACTATGGCTACACCTTC.

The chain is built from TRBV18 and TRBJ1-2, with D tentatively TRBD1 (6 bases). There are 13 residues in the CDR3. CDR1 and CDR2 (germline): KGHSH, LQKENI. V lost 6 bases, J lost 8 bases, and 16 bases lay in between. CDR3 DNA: TGTGCCAGCTCGGTGGACAGCCTAAAGGGCTACACCTTC. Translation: CASSVDSLKGYTF.

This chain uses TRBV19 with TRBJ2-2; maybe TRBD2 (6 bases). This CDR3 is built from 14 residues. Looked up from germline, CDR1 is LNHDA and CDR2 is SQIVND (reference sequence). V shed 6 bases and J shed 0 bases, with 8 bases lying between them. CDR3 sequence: CASSGRANTGELFF. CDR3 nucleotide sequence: TGTGCCAGTAGCGGGAGAGCGAACACCGGGGAGCTGTTTTTT.

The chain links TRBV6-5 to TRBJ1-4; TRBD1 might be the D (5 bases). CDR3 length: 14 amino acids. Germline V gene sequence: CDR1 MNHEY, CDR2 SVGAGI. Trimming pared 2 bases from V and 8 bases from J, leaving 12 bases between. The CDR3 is CASSYAQSGEKLFF. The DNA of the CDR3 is TGTGCCAGCAGTTACGCGCAGTCAGGGGAAAAACTGTTTTTT.

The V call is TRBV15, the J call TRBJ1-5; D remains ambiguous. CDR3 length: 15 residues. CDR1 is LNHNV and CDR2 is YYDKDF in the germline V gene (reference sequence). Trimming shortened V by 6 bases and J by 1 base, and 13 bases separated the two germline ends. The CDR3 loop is CATSVIRGSNQPQHF. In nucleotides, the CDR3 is TGTGCCACCAGTGTGATCCGCGGGAGCAATCAGCCCCAGCATTTT.

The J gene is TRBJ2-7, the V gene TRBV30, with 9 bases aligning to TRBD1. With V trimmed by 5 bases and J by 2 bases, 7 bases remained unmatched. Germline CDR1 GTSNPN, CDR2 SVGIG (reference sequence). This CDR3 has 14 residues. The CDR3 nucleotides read TGTGCCTGGTCACCGGGACAGGGCGCCTACGAGCAGTACTTC. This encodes CAWSPGQGAYEQYF. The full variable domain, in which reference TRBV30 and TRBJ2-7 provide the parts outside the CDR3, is SQTIHQWPATLVQPVGSPLSLECTVEGTSNPNLYWYRQAAGRGLQLLFYSVGIGQISSEVPQNLSASRPQDRQFILSSKKLLLSDSGFYLCAWSPGQGAYEQYFGPGTRLTVT.

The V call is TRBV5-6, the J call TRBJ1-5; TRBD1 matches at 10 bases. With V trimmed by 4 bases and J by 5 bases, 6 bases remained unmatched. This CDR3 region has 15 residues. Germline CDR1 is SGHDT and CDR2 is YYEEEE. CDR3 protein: CASSPGTGDHQPQHF. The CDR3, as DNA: TGTGCCAGCAGCCCGGGGACAGGGGACCATCAGCCCCAGCATTTT.

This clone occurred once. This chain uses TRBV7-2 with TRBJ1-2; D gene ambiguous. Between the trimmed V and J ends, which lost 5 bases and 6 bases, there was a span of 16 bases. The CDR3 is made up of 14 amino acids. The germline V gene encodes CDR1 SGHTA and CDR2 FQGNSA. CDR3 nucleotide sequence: TGTGCCAGCAGCCTCGTAGGAGGTGCGAATGGCTACACCTTC. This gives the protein CASSLVGGANGYTF.

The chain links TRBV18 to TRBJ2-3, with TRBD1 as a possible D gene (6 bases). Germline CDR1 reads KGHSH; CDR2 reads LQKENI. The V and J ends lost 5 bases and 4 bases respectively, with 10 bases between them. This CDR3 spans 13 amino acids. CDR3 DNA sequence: TGTGCCAGCTCAAGTGGGGGCCCAGATACGCAGTATTTT. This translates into CASSSGGPDTQYF.

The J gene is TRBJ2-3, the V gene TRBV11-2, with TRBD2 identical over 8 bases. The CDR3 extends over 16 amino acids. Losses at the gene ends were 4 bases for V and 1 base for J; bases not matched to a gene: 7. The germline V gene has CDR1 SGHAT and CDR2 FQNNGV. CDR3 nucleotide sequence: TGTGCCAGCAGCTCCATCCGGGGGGGCGGCACAGATACGCAGTATTTT. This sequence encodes CASSSIRGGGTDTQYF.

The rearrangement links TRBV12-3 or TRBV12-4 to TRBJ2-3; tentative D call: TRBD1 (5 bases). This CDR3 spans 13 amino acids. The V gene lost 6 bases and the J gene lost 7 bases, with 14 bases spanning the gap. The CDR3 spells CASRPQGHHTQYF. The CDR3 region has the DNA TGTGCCAGCAGGCCCCAGGGCCATCATACGCAGTATTTT.

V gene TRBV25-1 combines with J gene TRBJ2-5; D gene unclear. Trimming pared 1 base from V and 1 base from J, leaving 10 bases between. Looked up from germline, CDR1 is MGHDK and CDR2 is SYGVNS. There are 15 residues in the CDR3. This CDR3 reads CASSELGSPQETQYF. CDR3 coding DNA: TGTGCCAGCAGTGAATTGGGCAGCCCCCAAGAGACCCAGTACTTC.

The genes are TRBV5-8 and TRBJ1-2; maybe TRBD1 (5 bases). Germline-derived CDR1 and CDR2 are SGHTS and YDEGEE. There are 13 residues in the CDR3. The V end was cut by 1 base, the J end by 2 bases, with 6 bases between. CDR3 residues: CASSLKGNYGYTF. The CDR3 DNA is TGTGCCAGCAGCTTGAAGGGGAACTATGGCTACACCTTC.

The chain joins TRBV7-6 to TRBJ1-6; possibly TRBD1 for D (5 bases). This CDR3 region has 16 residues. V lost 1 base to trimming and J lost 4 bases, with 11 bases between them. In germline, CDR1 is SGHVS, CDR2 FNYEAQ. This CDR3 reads CASSLEPGQYNSPLHF. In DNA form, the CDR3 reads TGTGCCAGCAGCTTAGAACCAGGGCAATATAATTCACCCCTCCACTTT. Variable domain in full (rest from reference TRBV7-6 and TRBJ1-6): GAGVSQSPRYKVTKRGQDVALRCDPISGHVSLYWYRQALGQGPEFLTYFNYEAQQDKSGLPNDRFSAERPEGSISTLTIQRTEQRDSAMYRCASSLEPGQYNSPLHFGNGTRLTVT.

In DNA, the CDR3 is TGTGCCAGCAGCTTAGAGGGGTCAGGAAACACCATATATTTT. Translating gives CASSLEGSGNTIYF. V gene TRBV7-8 combines with J gene TRBJ1-3, with D possibly TRBD1 on 5 matching bases. CDR3 length equals 14 residues. From germline, CDR1 is SGHVS and CDR2 FQNEAQ. Trimming cost V 1 base and J 4 bases, with 8 bases left between them.

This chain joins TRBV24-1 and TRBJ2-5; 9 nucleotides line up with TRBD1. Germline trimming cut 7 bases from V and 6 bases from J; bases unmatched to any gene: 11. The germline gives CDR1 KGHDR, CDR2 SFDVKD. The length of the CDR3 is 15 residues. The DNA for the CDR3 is TGTGCCACCAGCACTCCGGGACAGGGCAAGAAGACCCAGTACTTC. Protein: CATSTPGQGKKTQYF.

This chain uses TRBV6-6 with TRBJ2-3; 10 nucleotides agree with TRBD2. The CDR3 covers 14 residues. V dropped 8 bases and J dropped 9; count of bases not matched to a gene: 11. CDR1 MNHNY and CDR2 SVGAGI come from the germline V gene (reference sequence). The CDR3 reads CASGVAGGSSTQYF. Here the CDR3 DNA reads TGTGCCAGCGGAGTAGCGGGGGGTTCATCGACGCAGTATTTT.

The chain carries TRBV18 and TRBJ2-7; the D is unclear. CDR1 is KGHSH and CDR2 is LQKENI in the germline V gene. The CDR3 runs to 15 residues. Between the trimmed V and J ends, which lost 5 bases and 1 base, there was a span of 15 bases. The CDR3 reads CASSDVALGSYEQYF. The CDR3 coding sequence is TGTGCCAGCTCAGACGTCGCTCTAGGATCCTACGAGCAGTACTTC.

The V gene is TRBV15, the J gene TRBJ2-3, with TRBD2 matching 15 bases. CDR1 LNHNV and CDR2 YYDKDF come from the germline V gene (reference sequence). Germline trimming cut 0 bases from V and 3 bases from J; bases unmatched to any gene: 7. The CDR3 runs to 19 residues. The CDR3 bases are TGTGCCACCAGCAGAGATCGCAAAGGGACTAGCGGGAGGACAGATACGCAGTATTTT. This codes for CATSRDRKGTSGRTDTQYF.

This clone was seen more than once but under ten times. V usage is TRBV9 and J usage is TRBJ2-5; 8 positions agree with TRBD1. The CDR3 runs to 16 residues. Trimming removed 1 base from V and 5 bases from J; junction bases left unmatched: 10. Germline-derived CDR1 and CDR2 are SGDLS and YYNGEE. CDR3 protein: CASSVLGRGRQETQYF. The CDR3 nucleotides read TGTGCCAGCAGCGTATTGGGCAGGGGGCGTCAGGAGACCCAGTACTTC.

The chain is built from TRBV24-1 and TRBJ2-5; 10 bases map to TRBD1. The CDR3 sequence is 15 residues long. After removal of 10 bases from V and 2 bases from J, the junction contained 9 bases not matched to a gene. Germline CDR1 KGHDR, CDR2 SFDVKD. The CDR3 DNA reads TGTGCCACAGGGAGACAGGGGGCTATACAAGAGACCCAGTACTTC. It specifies CATGRQGAIQETQYF.

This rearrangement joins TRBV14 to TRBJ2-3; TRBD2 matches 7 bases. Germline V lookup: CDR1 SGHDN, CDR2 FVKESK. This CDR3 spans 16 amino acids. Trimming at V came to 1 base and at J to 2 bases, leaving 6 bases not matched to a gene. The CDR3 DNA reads TGTGCCAGCAGCCAAGCCACTAGCGCCTTCACAGATACGCAGTATTTT. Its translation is CASSQATSAFTDTQYF.

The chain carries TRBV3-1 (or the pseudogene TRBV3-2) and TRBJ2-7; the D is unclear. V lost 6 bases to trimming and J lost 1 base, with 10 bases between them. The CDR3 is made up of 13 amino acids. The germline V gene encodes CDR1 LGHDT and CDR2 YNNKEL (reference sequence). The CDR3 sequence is CASSFRLSYEQYF. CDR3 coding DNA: TGTGCCAGCAGTTTCAGGTTATCCTACGAGCAGTACTTC.